This TCR beta chain was documented in a study of T-cell reconstitution after alpha-beta-depleted transplantation in children. The library targeted TCRbeta and was prepared with unique molecular identifiers. One entry per CDR3 protein results from TCRdb running MiXCR on the PCR reads. The sample lists 250,000 to 300,000 distinct CDR3 sequences, approximately 9.8% occurring once. V dropped 5 bases and J dropped 7 bases, with 15 bases sitting between them. This CDR3 is built from 14 residues. This receptor was taken from a human donor who donated a stem cell graft to a child with SCID. V is TRBV12-3 or TRBV12-4 and J is TRBJ2-1; D call uncertain. The sample here was PBMCs from the stem cell graft donor, taken from the stem cell graft. The CDR3: CASSPTTVANEQFF. As DNA, the CDR3 is TGTGCCAGCAGTCCTACAACGGTGGCAAATGAGCAGTTCTTC.